The 2 T cell receptor beta chains below all came from one sample that was sequenced in a study of blood T cells in healthy people across ages. Using a J-beta primer mix together with a sample-barcoded 5' primer, a second PCR was run for about 6 to 11 cycles. Each CDR3 protein gets one entry after TCRdb re-called the 5' RACE reads with MiXCR. The data contain about 1.4 million distinct CDR3 sequences, approximately 59% of them singletons. Material: blood. The source is a man between 18 and 29 years old in good health.

The chain couples TRBV5-1 to TRBJ2-1; 7 bases are a match to TRBD2. The CDR3 contains 14 residues. The V and J ends lost 0 bases and 6 bases, in that order; junction bases with no gene match: 3. Germline CDR1 is SGHRS and CDR2 is YFSETQ. CDR3 nucleotide sequence: TGCGCCAGCAGCTTGGGTAGCGGGCCCAATGAGCAGTTCTTC. Protein: CASSLGSGPNEQFF.

This chain links TRBV27 with TRBJ2-5, with TRBD1 identical over 10 bases. Germline CDR1 and CDR2: MNHEY and SMNVEV (reference sequence). Trimming cost V 8 bases and J 5 bases; bases outside gene matches: 11. This CDR3 spans 15 amino acids. The CDR3 DNA sequence: TGTGCCAGCGGATCTCCGACAGGGGGCGTTGAGACCCAGTACTTC. The encoded protein is CASGSPTGGVETQYF.